In this sample, the clone carrying this TCR beta chain turned up once. Germline trimming cut 5 bases from V and 9 bases from J; bases unmatched to any gene: 7. Germline CDR1 is SGHTA and CDR2 is FQGNSA. The CDR3 covers 14 residues. The source of the sample is a study of T-cell reconstitution after alpha-beta-depleted transplantation in children. Construction of the TCRbeta library involved unique molecular identifiers. TCRdb re-called the PCR reads through MiXCR, storing one row per CDR3 protein. The table lists around 400,000 distinct CDR3 sequences, approximately 20% of them singletons. This TCR was sampled from a human donor who donated a stem cell graft to a child with acute myeloid leukemia. The V call is TRBV7-2, the J call TRBJ2-6; 7 bases are shared with TRBD1. Material: PBMCs from the stem cell graft donor, obtained from the stem cell graft. The CDR3 sequence: CASSLRQGVNVLTF. CDR3 coding DNA: TGTGCCAGCAGCCTTAGACAGGGAGTCAACGTCCTGACTTTC.